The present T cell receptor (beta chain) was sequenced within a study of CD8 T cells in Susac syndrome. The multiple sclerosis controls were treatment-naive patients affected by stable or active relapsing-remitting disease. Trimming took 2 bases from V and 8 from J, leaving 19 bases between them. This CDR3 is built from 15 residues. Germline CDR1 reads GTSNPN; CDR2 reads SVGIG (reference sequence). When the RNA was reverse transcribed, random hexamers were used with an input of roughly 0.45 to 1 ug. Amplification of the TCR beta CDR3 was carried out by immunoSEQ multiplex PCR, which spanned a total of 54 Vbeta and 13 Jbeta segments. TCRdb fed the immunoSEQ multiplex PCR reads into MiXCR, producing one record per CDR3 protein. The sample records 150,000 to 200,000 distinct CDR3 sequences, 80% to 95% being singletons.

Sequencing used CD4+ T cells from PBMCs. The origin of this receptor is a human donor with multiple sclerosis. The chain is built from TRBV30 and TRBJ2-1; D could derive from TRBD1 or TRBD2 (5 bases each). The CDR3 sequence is CAWSHGTRLGDEQFF. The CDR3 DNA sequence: TGTGCCTGGAGTCACGGGACGAGGCTCGGCGATGAGCAGTTCTTC.